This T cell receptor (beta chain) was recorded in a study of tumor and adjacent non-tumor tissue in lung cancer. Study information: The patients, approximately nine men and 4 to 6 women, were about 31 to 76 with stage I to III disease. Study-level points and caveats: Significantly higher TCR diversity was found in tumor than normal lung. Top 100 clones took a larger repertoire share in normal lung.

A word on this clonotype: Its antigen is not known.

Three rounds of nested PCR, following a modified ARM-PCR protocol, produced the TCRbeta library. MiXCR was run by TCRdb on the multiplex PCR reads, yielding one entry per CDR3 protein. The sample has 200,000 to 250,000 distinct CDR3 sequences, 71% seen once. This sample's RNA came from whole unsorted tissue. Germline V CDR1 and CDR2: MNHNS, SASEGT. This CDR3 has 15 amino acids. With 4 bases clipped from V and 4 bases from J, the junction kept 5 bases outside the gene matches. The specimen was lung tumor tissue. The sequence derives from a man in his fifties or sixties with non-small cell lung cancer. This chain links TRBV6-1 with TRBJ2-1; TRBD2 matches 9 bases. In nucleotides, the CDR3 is TGTGCCAGCAGTGTGACTAGCGGACCTTACAATGAGCAGTTCTTC. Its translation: CASSVTSGPYNEQFF.